The present T cell receptor (beta chain) was sequenced within a study of T cells after yellow fever vaccination. About the study: Preparation of the low-cell-number fractions used SMART-Seq v4 Ultra Low Input. Findings and caveats of the study: Highly abundant clonotypes carried over from the bulk population could end up in FACS-sorted repertoires as contaminants.

V was pared by 8 bases and J by 5 bases, with 9 bases of the junction left unmatched. This CDR3 contains 14 residues. The germline gives CDR1 MDHEN, CDR2 SYDVKM. This clonotype was counted a few times. The antigen is not known. Production of TCR cDNA was by 5'RACE template switching, which also added a universal primer site and UMIs. TCRdb re-derived calls from the 5' RACE reads in MiXCR, one entry per CDR3 protein. The top ten hold 0.4% to 0.65% of the sample, which has 200,000 to 300,000 distinct CDR3 sequences, approximately 13% seen once. The rearrangement joins TRBV28 to TRBJ2-7; the match to TRBD1 covers 10 bases. This sample comprised CD4+ T cells sorted from PBMCs, obtained 45 days after the yellow fever booster vaccination. This TCR was recovered from a man in his thirties or forties who received the YFV17D yellow fever vaccine. This CDR3 is CASRGGTGVHEQYF. CDR3 in DNA: TGTGCCAGCCGGGGTGGGACAGGGGTCCACGAGCAGTACTTC.